The 11 T cell receptor beta chains reported below all come from one sample, sequenced in a study of blood T cell repertoires in COVID-19. Only in-frame clones appear in the TCRdb table, and some are missing; sequencing was by immunoSEQ multiplex PCR. The sample contains roughly 700,000 clones, 90% of which appear only once. Specimen: peripheral blood. The source is a woman aged 18-29 years with acute or convalescent COVID-19.

The chain recombines TRBV5-1 with TRBJ1-2; 9 bases fit TRBD1. The CDR3 spans 15 residues. From germline, CDR1 is SGHRS and CDR2 YFSETQ. The trim removed 4 bases at V and 3 bases at J, leaving 7 bases unmatched. The CDR3 is CASSPWTGEDYGYTF. The CDR3 DNA reads TGCGCCAGCAGCCCGTGGACAGGGGAAGACTATGGCTACACCTTC. Supplemented by reference TRBV5-1 and TRBJ1-2, the full variable domain reads KAGVTQTPRYLIKTRGQQVTLSCSPISGHRSVSWYQQTPGQGLQFLFEYFSETQRNKGNFPGRFSGRQFSNSRSEMNVSTLELGDSALYLCASSPWTGEDYGYTFGSGTRLTVV.

This chain joins TRBV25-1 and TRBJ1-5; tentatively, D is TRBD1 (6 bases). The CDR3 has 14 amino acids. Germline-derived CDR1 and CDR2 are MGHDK and SYGVNS. V lost 4 bases and J 6 bases, leaving 13 bases between the germline ends. CDR3 sequence (DNA): TGTGCCAGCAGTGGAGGGCAGGGGCGTCAGCCCCAGCATTTT. Amino acids: CASSGGQGRQPQHF.

The chain has TRBV2 and TRBJ1-6, with unresolved D. This CDR3 has 13 residues. The germline V gene encodes CDR1 SNHLY and CDR2 FYNNEI. Between the trimmed V and J ends, which lost 4 bases and 10 bases, there was a span of 11 bases. CDR3 sequence: CASSGNSLSPLHF. CDR3 DNA: TGTGCCAGCAGTGGGAACAGTTTGTCACCCCTCCACTTT.

The rearrangement uses TRBV5-6 and TRBJ1-1; tentatively, D is TRBD1 (6 bases). The V end lost 6 bases, the J end lost 8 bases, and 14 bases lay between the germline ends. This CDR3 comprises 12 residues. Germline assignment: CDR1 SGHDT and CDR2 YYEEEE. DNA of the CDR3: TGTGCCAGCACCTGGGGGGGCACCGAAGCTTTCTTT. It codes for CASTWGGTEAFF. Looking up the rest from reference TRBV5-6 and TRBJ1-1 gives the full variable domain: DAGVTQSPTHLIKTRGQQVTLRCSPKSGHDTVSWYQQALGQGPQFIFQYYEEEERQRGNFPDRFSGHQFPNYSSELNVNALLLGDSALYLCASTWGGTEAFFGQGTRLTVV.

This rearrangement joins TRBV28 to TRBJ1-2; D gene uncertain. The V gene lost 7 bases and the J gene lost 1 base, with 10 bases spanning the gap. CDR3 length: 13 amino acids. CDR1 is MDHEN, CDR2 SYDVKM, per germline. CDR3 in DNA: TGTGCCAGCACCCCATCACATAACTATGGCTACACCTTC. It encodes CASTPSHNYGYTF.

The chain employs TRBV29-1 and TRBJ1-1, with 7 bases matching TRBD1. The CDR3 length is 15 residues. Germline values: CDR1 SQVTM, CDR2 ANQGSEA. Trimming at V came to 7 bases and at J to 6 bases, leaving 17 bases not matched to a gene. CDR3 bases: TGCAGCGCTACACAGACAGGGAGGAGTTCTCCTGAAGCTTTCTTT. The encoded protein is CSATQTGRSSPEAFF. Full variable domain (outside the CDR3, taken from reference TRBV29-1 and TRBJ1-1): SAVISQKPSRDICQRGTSLTIQCQVDSQVTMMFWYRQQPGQSLTLIATANQGSEATYESGFVIDKFPISRPNLTFSTLTVSNMSPEDSSIYLCSATQTGRSSPEAFFGQGTRLTVV.

The chain recombines TRBV11-1 with TRBJ2-3; D is perhaps TRBD1 (6 bases). This CDR3 is 15 amino acids long. Looked up from germline, CDR1 is SGHAT and CDR2 is FQDESV (reference sequence). The germline V and J ends were trimmed by 1 base and 7 bases, with 15 bases remaining between them. Here the CDR3 DNA reads TGTGCCAGCAGCTTAGATGACAGGTGGGGAAATACGCAGTATTTT. This translates into CASSLDDRWGNTQYF.

The chain is built from TRBV9 and TRBJ1-1; 8 nucleotides align to TRBD1. The germline gives CDR1 SGDLS, CDR2 YYNGEE. Trimming took 0 bases from V and 2 from J; bases not matched to a gene: 3. This CDR3 is built from 15 residues. The CDR3 sequence: CASSVEAGGNTEAFF. The DNA of the CDR3 is TGTGCCAGCAGCGTAGAGGCAGGGGGCAACACTGAAGCTTTCTTT.

This chain links TRBV20-1 with TRBJ1-5, with a tentative D call TRBD1 (5 bases). From germline, CDR1 is DFQATT and CDR2 SNEGSKA (reference sequence). The ends were cut back, 7 bases at V and 9 bases at J, with 13 bases in the middle. The CDR3 sequence is 11 residues long. CDR3 amino acids: CSVGGPGPQHF. The CDR3 nucleotides read TGCAGTGTGGGGGGACCGGGGCCCCAGCATTTT.

This chain uses TRBV9 with TRBJ2-7; tentatively, D is TRBD2 (7 bases). Trimming cost V 0 bases and J 1 base, with 14 bases left between them. The CDR3 has 16 amino acids. Germline CDR1 reads SGDLS; CDR2 reads YYNGEE. The CDR3 loop reads CASSVGGGGGSYEQYF. CDR3 DNA sequence: TGTGCCAGCAGCGTAGGAGGGGGAGGGGGATCCTACGAGCAGTACTTC.

The chain uses TRBV6-5 and TRBJ1-1; TRBD1 is a possible D gene (6 bases). The V gene lost 7 bases and the J gene lost 7 bases, with 13 bases spanning the gap. Germline V gene sequence: CDR1 MNHEY, CDR2 SVGAGI. CDR3 length: 12 residues. The CDR3 DNA reads TGTGCCAGCAAGGCGGACAGCCTTGAAGCTTTCTTT. It codes for CASKADSLEAFF.